This record covers a single T cell receptor (beta chain). Its cognate antigen is unknown. The record originates from a study of cytomegalovirus exposure and HLA in healthy donors. General study results and limits: The authors later found HLA-associated TCR beta chains more clonally expanded than equally common others. It was 150 to 200 TCR beta chains that were listed as cytomegalovirus-associated. A few chains linked to CMV were shown in vitro to be specific for CMV antigens.

V shed 6 bases and J shed 1 base, with 9 bases lying between them. The length of the CDR3 is 13 residues. CDR1 SGHDN and CDR2 FVKESK come from the germline V gene. With 60 Vbeta and 13 Jbeta primers, the PCR was carried out. Measured with immunoSEQ multiplex PCR; TCRdb has only the in-frame clones, and not every one. The data show about 150,000 clones, with just under 75% seen just once and 1.5% to 2% held by the top ten. The sequenced sample consisted of PBMCs. The sequence derives from a woman aged 18-35 years in good health and CMV-seronegative. This sequence joins TRBV14 and TRBJ1-1; D gene uncertain. This CDR3 reads CASSKLSNTEAFF. The CDR3 nucleotides read TGTGCCAGCAGTAAGCTGTCGAACACTGAAGCTTTCTTT. The full variable domain, completed using reference TRBV14 and TRBJ1-1, is EAGVTQFPSHSVIEKGQTVTLRCDPISGHDNLYWYRRVMGKEIKFLLHFVKESKQDESGMPNNRFLAERTGGTYSTLKVQPAELEDSGVYFCASSKLSNTEAFFGQGTRLTVV.